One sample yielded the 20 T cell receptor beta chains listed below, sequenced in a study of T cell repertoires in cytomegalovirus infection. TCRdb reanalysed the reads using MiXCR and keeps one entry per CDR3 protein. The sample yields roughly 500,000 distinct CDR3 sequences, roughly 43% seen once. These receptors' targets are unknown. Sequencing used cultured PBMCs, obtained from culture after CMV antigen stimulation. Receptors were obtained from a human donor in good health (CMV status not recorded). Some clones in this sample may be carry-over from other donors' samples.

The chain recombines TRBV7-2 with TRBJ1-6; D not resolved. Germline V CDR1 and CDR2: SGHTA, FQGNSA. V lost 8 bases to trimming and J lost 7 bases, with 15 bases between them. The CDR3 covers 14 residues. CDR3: CASREAIANSPLHF. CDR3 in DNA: TGTGCCAGCCGGGAGGCCATAGCAAATTCACCCCTCCACTTT.

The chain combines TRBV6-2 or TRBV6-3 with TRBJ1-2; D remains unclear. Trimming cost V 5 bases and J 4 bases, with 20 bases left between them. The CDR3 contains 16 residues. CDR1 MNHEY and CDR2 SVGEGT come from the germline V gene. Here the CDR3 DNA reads TGTGCCAGCAGTCAGCGGACGGTTGGACCCCCCTATGGCTACACCTTC. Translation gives CASSQRTVGPPYGYTF.

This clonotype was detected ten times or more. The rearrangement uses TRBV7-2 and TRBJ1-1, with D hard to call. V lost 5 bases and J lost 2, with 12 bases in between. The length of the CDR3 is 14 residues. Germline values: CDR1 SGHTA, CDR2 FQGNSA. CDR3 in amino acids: CASSQAMHNTEAFF. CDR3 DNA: TGTGCCAGCAGCCAAGCAATGCACAACACTGAAGCTTTCTTT.

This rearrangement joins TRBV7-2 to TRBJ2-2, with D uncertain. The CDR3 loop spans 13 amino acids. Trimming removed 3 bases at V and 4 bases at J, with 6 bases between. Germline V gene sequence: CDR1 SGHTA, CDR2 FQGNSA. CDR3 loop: CASSFSSTGELFF. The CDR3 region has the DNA TGTGCCAGCAGCTTCAGTAGCACCGGGGAGCTGTTTTTT. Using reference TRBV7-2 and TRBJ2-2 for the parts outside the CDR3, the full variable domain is GAGVSQSPSNKVTEKGKDVELRCDPISGHTALYWYRQSLGQGLEFLIYFQGNSAPDKSGLPSDRFSAERTGGSVSTLTIQRTQQEDSAVYLCASSFSSTGELFFGEGSRLTVL.

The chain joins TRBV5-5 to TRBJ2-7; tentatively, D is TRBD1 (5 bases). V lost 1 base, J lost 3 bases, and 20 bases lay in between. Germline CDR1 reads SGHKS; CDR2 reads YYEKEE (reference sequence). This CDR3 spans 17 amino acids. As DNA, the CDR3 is TGTGCCAGCAGCTTGTTCGAAGGCGGACATCCGGACTACGAGCAGTACTTC. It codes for CASSLFEGGHPDYEQYF. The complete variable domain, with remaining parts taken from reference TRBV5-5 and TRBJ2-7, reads DAGVTQSPTHLIKTRGQQVTLRCSPISGHKSVSWYQQVLGQGPQFIFQYYEKEERGRGNFPDRFSARQFPNYSSELNVNALLLGDSALYLCASSLFEGGHPDYEQYFGPGTRLTVT.

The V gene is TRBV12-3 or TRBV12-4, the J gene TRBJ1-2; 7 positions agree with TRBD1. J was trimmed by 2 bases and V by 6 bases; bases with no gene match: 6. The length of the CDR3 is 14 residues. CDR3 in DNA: TGTGCCAGCAGCCGACAGGGACCAAACTATGGCTACACCTTC. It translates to CASSRQGPNYGYTF.

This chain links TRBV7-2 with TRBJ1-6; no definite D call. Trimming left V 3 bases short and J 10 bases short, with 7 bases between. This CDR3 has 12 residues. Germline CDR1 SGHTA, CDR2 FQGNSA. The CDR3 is CASSLFESPLHF. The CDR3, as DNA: TGTGCCAGCAGCTTGTTTGAATCACCCCTCCACTTT.

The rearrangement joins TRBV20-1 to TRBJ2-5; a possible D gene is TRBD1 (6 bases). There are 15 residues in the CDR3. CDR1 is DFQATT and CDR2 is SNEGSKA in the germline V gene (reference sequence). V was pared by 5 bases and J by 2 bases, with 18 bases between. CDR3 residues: CSAYIPGQTQETQYF. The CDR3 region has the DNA TGCAGTGCTTATATTCCCGGACAGACACAAGAGACCCAGTACTTC.

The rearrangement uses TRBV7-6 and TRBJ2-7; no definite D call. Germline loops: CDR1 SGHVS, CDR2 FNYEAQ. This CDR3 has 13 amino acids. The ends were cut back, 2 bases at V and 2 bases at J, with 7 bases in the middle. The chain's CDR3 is CASSLSEAYEQYF. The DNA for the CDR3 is TGTGCCAGCAGCTTATCCGAGGCCTACGAGCAGTACTTC. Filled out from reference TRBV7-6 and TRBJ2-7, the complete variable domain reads GAGVSQSPRYKVTKRGQDVALRCDPISGHVSLYWYRQALGQGPEFLTYFNYEAQQDKSGLPNDRFSAERPEGSISTLTIQRTEQRDSAMYRCASSLSEAYEQYFGPGTRLTVT.

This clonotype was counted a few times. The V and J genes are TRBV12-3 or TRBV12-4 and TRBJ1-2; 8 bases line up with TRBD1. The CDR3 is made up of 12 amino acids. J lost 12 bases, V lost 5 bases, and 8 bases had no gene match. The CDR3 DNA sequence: TGTGCCAGCAGTAAGACAGGGGACGGCAACACCTTC. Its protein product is CASSKTGDGNTF.

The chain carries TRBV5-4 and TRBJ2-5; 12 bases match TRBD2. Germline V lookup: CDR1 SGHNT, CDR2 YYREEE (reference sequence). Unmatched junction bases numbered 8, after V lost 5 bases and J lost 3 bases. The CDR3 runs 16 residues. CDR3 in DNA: TGTGCCAGCAGGCAACTAGCGGGGGGCCTAAAAGAGACCCAGTACTTC. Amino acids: CASRQLAGGLKETQYF.

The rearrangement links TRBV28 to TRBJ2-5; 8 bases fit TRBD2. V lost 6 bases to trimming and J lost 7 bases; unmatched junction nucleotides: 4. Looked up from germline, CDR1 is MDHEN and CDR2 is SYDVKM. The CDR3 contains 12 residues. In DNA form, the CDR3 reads TGTGCCAGCAGGCCCCTAGCGGGGACCCAGTACTTC. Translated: CASRPLAGTQYF.

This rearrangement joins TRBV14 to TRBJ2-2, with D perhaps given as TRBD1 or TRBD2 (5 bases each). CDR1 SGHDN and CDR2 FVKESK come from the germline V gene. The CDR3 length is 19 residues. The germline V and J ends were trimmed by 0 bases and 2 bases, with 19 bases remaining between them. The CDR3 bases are TGTGCCAGCAGCCAAGAGTGGGGCCCCGGGACGGGAAACACCGGGGAGCTGTTTTTT. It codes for CASSQEWGPGTGNTGELFF.

In nucleotides, the CDR3 is TGTGCCAGCAGTTACTCAATCTCACAAGGACTAGCCAAAGGTAATGAGCAGTTCTTC. It is translated as CASSYSISQGLAKGNEQFF. The chain joins TRBV6-5 to TRBJ2-1, with 8 nucleotides matching TRBD2. Trimming at V came to 0 bases and at J to 7 bases, leaving 17 bases not matched to a gene. CDR1 is MNHEY, CDR2 SVGAGI, per germline. The CDR3 is made up of 19 amino acids.

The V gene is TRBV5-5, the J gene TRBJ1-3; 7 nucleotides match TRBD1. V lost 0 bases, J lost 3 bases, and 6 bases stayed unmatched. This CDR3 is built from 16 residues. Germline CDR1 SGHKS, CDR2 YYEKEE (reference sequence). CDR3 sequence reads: CASSLEGALYGNTIYF. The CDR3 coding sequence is TGTGCCAGCAGCTTGGAGGGGGCTCTGTATGGAAACACCATATATTTT.

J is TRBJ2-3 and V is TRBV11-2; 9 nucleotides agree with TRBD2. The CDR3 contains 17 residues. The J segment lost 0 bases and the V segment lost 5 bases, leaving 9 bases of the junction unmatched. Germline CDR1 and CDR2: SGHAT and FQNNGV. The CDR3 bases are TGTGCCAGCAGCCGACCTTTTAGCGGGAGTAGCACAGATACGCAGTATTTT. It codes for CASSRPFSGSSTDTQYF.

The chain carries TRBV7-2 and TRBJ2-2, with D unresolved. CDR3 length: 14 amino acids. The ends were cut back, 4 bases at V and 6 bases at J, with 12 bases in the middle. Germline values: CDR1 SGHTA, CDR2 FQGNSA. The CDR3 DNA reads TGTGCCAGCAGCTCCTATTTTCCTCCCGGGGAGCTGTTTTTT. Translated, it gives CASSSYFPPGELFF.

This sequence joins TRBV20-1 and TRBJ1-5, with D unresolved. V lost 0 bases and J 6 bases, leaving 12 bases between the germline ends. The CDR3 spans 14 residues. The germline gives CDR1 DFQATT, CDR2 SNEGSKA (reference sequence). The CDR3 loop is CSARDPRASQPQHF. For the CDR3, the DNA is TGCAGTGCTAGAGACCCCCGGGCGAGTCAGCCCCAGCATTTT.

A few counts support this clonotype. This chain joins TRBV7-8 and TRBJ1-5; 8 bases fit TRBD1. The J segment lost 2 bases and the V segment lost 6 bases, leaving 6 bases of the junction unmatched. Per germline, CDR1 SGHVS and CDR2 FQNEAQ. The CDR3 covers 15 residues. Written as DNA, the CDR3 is TGTGCCAGCAGTACCCGGGACAGGCGCAATCAGCCCCAGCATTTT. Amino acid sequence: CASSTRDRRNQPQHF. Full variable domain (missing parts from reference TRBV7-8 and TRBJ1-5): GAGVSQSPRYKVAKRGQDVALRCDPISGHVSLFWYQQALGQGPEFLTYFQNEAQLDKSGLPSDRFFAERPEGSVSTLKIQRTQQEDSAVYLCASSTRDRRNQPQHFGDGTRLSIL.

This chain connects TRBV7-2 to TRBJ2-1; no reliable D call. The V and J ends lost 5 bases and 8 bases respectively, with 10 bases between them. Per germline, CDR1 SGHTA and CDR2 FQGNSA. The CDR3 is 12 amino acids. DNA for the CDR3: TGTGCCAGCAGCGCCCTTATGGATGAGCAGTTCTTC. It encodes CASSALMDEQFF.